One and the same sample provided the 26 T cell receptor beta chains below, sequenced in a study of blood T cell repertoires in COVID-19. TCRdb's copy holds only in-frame clones and misses some; the assay was immunoSEQ multiplex PCR. This sample carries approximately 350,000 clones, 88% of them seen once, and the ten largest clones take 7.3%. Sequencing was carried out using peripheral blood. Receptors were obtained from a woman in her 70s with COVID-19, enrolled during active disease.

The V gene is TRBV7-9, the J gene TRBJ2-7; D is ambiguous. V lost 4 bases, J lost 4 bases, and 8 bases lay in between. Germline V lookup: CDR1 SEHNR, CDR2 FQNEAQ (reference sequence). The CDR3 runs 12 residues. CDR3 protein: CASSSVGYEQYF. CDR3 nucleotide sequence: TGTGCCAGCAGCTCGGTCGGTTACGAGCAGTACTTC.

V gene TRBV29-1 combines with J gene TRBJ1-1; D not resolved. Per the germline V gene, CDR1 is SQVTM and CDR2 is ANQGSEA. The CDR3 length is 12 residues. V was cut by 3 bases and J by 7 bases, with 12 bases left in between. The CDR3 nucleotides are TGCAGCGTTGACATTAGTACAGATGAAGCTTTCTTT. Translation gives CSVDISTDEAFF.

This clone was counted a single time. This rearrangement joins TRBV7-2 to TRBJ1-2; D might be TRBD1 (5 bases). V was clipped by 1 base and J by 5 bases, with 11 bases between them. Germline loops: CDR1 SGHTA, CDR2 FQGNSA. CDR3 length: 14 residues. In nucleotides, the CDR3 is TGTGCCAGCAGCTTAGGTGGGGCAGATTATGGCTACACCTTC. Its protein product is CASSLGGADYGYTF.

This chain joins TRBV30 and TRBJ1-1; D uncertain. This CDR3 has 13 amino acids. The V end lost 3 bases, the J end lost 5 bases, and 13 bases lay between the germline ends. Germline lookup yields CDR1 GTSNPN and CDR2 SVGIG (reference sequence). CDR3 protein: CAWRGGRDTEAFF. The DNA for the CDR3 is TGTGCCTGGAGAGGAGGCCGAGATACTGAAGCTTTCTTT.

V and J are TRBV5-4 and TRBJ2-3; 15 bases fit TRBD2. Trimming at V came to 3 bases and at J to 3 bases, leaving 11 bases not matched to a gene. This CDR3 comprises 19 residues. CDR1 and CDR2 (germline): SGHNT, YYREEE (reference sequence). The CDR3 protein is CASSWTGTSGGRQTDTQYF. The CDR3 DNA is TGTGCCAGCAGCTGGACCGGGACTAGCGGGGGGCGCCAAACAGATACGCAGTATTTT. Together with reference TRBV5-4 and TRBJ2-3, the CDR3 gives the full variable domain: ETGVTQSPTHLIKTRGQQVTLRCSSQSGHNTVSWYQQALGQGPQFIFQYYREEENGRGNFPPRFSGLQFPNYSSELNVNALELDDSALYLCASSWTGTSGGRQTDTQYFGPGTRLTVL.

The chain uses TRBV27 and TRBJ1-1, with D possibly TRBD1 on 5 matching bases. Germline values: CDR1 MNHEY, CDR2 SMNVEV (reference sequence). CDR3 length equals 11 residues. The CDR3 is CVSVGATEAFF. The CDR3 DNA reads TGTGTCTCGGTAGGGGCCACTGAAGCTTTCTTT.

This clone was seen a few times. The chain uses TRBV27 and TRBJ2-3, with 10 bases aligning to TRBD2. This CDR3 has 18 amino acids. With 2 bases clipped from V and 5 bases from J, the junction kept 13 bases outside the gene matches. From germline, CDR1 is MNHEY and CDR2 SMNVEV (reference sequence). This chain's CDR3 is CASSLALAGPFDIDTQYF. The CDR3 region has the DNA TGTGCCAGCAGTTTAGCACTAGCGGGGCCCTTTGACATAGATACGCAGTATTTT.

In DNA form, the CDR3 reads TGTGCCAGCAGTTTGTCCGGGACAGGGGCCGAGCAGTACTTC. Its translation: CASSLSGTGAEQYF. V is TRBV28 and J is TRBJ2-7, with TRBD1 matching 10 bases. V lost 3 bases, J lost 6 bases, and 5 bases stayed unmatched. The V gene's germline CDR1 is MDHEN and CDR2 SYDVKM. This CDR3 contains 14 residues.

This rearrangement joins TRBV5-1 to TRBJ1-1; 9 bases are a match to TRBD1. Germline values: CDR1 SGHRS, CDR2 YFSETQ. The ends lost 4 bases at V and 3 bases at J; junction bases unmatched: 10. The CDR3 covers 16 residues. CDR3 protein: CASSGGQGGAYTEAFF. CDR3 nucleotide sequence: TGCGCCAGCAGCGGGGGACAGGGAGGGGCATACACTGAAGCTTTCTTT.

The chain uses TRBV5-8 and TRBJ2-5; TRBD1 aligns across 8 bases. The ends lost 3 bases at V and 4 bases at J; junction bases unmatched: 5. The germline CDR1 and CDR2 sequences are SGHTS and YDEGEE. The CDR3 is 14 residues long. Here the CDR3 reads CASSYGQGTETQYF. CDR3 coding DNA: TGTGCCAGCAGCTACGGACAGGGTACAGAGACCCAGTACTTC.

This clone has only a few counts. This chain uses TRBV7-9 with TRBJ1-5; TRBD1 might be the D (5 bases). The V end lost 3 bases, the J end lost 7 bases, and 10 bases lay between the germline ends. The germline gives CDR1 SEHNR, CDR2 FQNEAQ (reference sequence). This CDR3 region has 13 residues. CDR3 protein: CASSFQGGQPQHF. For the CDR3, the DNA is TGTGCCAGCAGCTTTCAGGGAGGGCAGCCCCAGCATTTT.

The gene calls are TRBV5-4 and TRBJ2-4; D perhaps matches TRBD1 (6 bases). Germline V CDR1 and CDR2: SGHNT, YYREEE (reference sequence). V lost 0 bases to trimming and J lost 5 bases, with 9 bases between them. The CDR3 covers 14 residues. CDR3 in amino acids: CASSLGGTQNIQYF. CDR3 nucleotides: TGTGCCAGCAGCTTGGGTGGGACACAAAACATTCAGTACTTC.

This clone occurred once. V and J are TRBV10-3 and TRBJ2-3; 7 bases are shared with TRBD1. Germline V lookup: CDR1 ENHRY, CDR2 SYGVKD. The CDR3 sequence is 15 residues long. The J segment lost 0 bases and the V segment lost 5 bases, leaving 5 bases of the junction unmatched. The CDR3, as DNA: TGTGCCATCAGTCAGCAGACAGGGAGCACAGATACGCAGTATTTT. This translates into CAISQQTGSTDTQYF.

The V and J genes are TRBV18 and TRBJ2-1; TRBD2 matches 8 bases. Germline assignment: CDR1 KGHSH and CDR2 LQKENI. V shed 2 bases, J shed 4 bases, and the junction held 4 bases outside the gene matches. The CDR3 has 15 residues. The CDR3 sequence: CASSPTGGNYNEQFF. The CDR3 coding sequence is TGTGCCAGCTCACCAACGGGGGGGAATTACAATGAGCAGTTCTTC.

The rearrangement links TRBV28 to TRBJ1-5, with no clear D. Trimming pared 6 bases from V and 6 bases from J, leaving 9 bases between. Germline V gene sequence: CDR1 MDHEN, CDR2 SYDVKM. The CDR3 runs to 12 residues. In nucleotides, the CDR3 is TGTGCCAGCAGGTCAGGTACTCAGCCCCAGCATTTT. Translating it yields CASRSGTQPQHF. The whole variable domain, filled in from reference TRBV28 and TRBJ1-5, reads DVKVTQSSRYLVKRTGEKVFLECVQDMDHENMFWYRQDPGLGLRLIYFSYDVKMKEKGDIPEGYSVSREKKERFSLILESASTNQTSMYLCASRSGTQPQHFGDGTRLSIL.

V gene TRBV10-3 combines with J gene TRBJ2-7; 9 nucleotides line up with TRBD2. Trimming at V came to 3 bases and at J to 0 bases, leaving 3 bases not matched to a gene. CDR1 is ENHRY and CDR2 is SYGVKD in the germline V gene. The CDR3 is 15 amino acids. As DNA, the CDR3 is TGTGCCATCAGTGAAGGCGGGGGGGCCTCCTACGAGCAGTACTTC. It translates to CAISEGGGASYEQYF.

The J gene is TRBJ2-5, the V gene TRBV5-3; D gene uncertain. TRBV5-3 is an ORF, with its function uncertain. The CDR3 is 11 amino acids. V dropped 2 bases and J dropped 7 bases, with 6 bases sitting between them. The CDR3: CARSFSRTQYF. The CDR3 nucleotides read TGTGCCAGAAGCTTTAGTAGGACCCAGTACTTC.

This clone was seen once. V gene TRBV9 combines with J gene TRBJ2-1; D is possibly TRBD2 (6 bases). The CDR3 is 9 amino acids. V gave up 9 bases and J gave up 14 bases, with 12 bases separating them. Germline V gene lookup returns CDR1 SGDLS and CDR2 YYNGEE. The DNA for the CDR3 is TGTGCCATTCCCACTAGCAAGTTCTTC. Translated, it gives CAIPTSKFF.

The chain has TRBV24-1 and TRBJ1-1; unclear D gene. Germline V gene sequence: CDR1 KGHDR, CDR2 SFDVKD. V lost 5 bases, J lost 1 base, and 7 bases lay in between. This CDR3 region has 13 residues. The CDR3 bases are TGTGCCACCAGTGTAAGCGAGAACACTGAAGCTTTCTTT. Protein sequence: CATSVSENTEAFF.

This clone has a count of ten or more. The chain carries TRBV6-1 and TRBJ1-6; D uncertain. The V end lost 2 bases, the J end lost 11 bases, and 10 bases lay between the germline ends. CDR3 length equals 13 residues. Germline V gives CDR1 MNHNS, CDR2 SASEGT. CDR3 sequence reads: CASSETPRAPLHF. CDR3 nucleotides: TGTGCCAGCAGTGAAACCCCCCGGGCACCCCTCCACTTT.

This clone occurred once. V is TRBV7-9 and J is TRBJ2-7; 9 positions agree with TRBD1. V gave up 4 bases and J gave up 0 bases; unmatched junction bases: 7. From germline, CDR1 is SEHNR and CDR2 FQNEAQ (reference sequence). CDR3 length equals 16 residues. The CDR3 DNA is TGTGCCAGCAGCTCGAAACAGGGGGCGAGCTCCTACGAGCAGTACTTC. Translated, it gives CASSSKQGASSYEQYF.

V is TRBV19 and J is TRBJ1-2; D possibly corresponds to TRBD1 (5 bases). V dropped 3 bases and J dropped 6 bases, with 17 bases sitting between them. The CDR3 consists of 15 residues. Germline V CDR1 and CDR2: LNHDA, SQIVND (reference sequence). CDR3 in amino acids: CASSISSGRDHGYTF. The CDR3 DNA reads as TGTGCCAGTAGTATCTCTTCGGGGAGGGACCATGGCTACACCTTC.

This clone was detected a few times. This rearrangement joins TRBV9 to TRBJ2-2; maybe TRBD1 (7 bases). The CDR3 consists of 15 residues. With 3 bases removed from V and 3 bases from J, the gap between germline ends came to 12 bases. Germline V lookup: CDR1 SGDLS, CDR2 YYNGEE. CDR3 nucleotides: TGTGCCAGCAGCGGACAGGGACTGTACACCGGGGAGCTGTTTTTT. This encodes CASSGQGLYTGELFF.

The V and J genes are TRBV10-3 and TRBJ1-2; 7 nucleotides match TRBD1. This CDR3 contains 15 residues. Trimming took 6 bases from V and 0 from J; bases not matched to a gene: 7. CDR1 is ENHRY, CDR2 SYGVKD, per germline. DNA of the CDR3: TGTGCCATCAGCCTGGGACAGTCAGCTAACTATGGCTACACCTTC. It specifies CAISLGQSANYGYTF.

This chain links TRBV21-1 with TRBJ1-5; TRBD1, as called in the table, went unchecked against the DNA. TRBV21-1 is a documented pseudogene. The CDR3 totals 16 residues. CDR3: CASSKGNRTSNQPQHF. Here the CDR3 DNA reads TGTGCCAGCAGCAAAGGCAACAGGACTAGCAATCAGCCCCAGCATTTT.

This chain connects TRBV11-2 to TRBJ2-7; D gene uncertain. In germline, CDR1 is SGHAT, CDR2 FQNNGV. Between the trimmed V and J ends, which lost 1 base and 3 bases, there was a span of 7 bases. The CDR3 contains 13 residues. For the CDR3, the DNA is TGTGCCAGCAGCTTAGTCGCGTACTACGAGCAGTACTTC. This encodes CASSLVAYYEQYF. The full variable domain, with the rest looked up from reference TRBV11-2 and TRBJ2-7, is EAGVAQSPRYKIIEKRQSVAFWCNPISGHATLYWYQQILGQGPKLLIQFQNNGVVDDSQLPKDRFSAERLKGVDSTLKIQPAKLEDSAVYLCASSLVAYYEQYFGPGTRLTVT.